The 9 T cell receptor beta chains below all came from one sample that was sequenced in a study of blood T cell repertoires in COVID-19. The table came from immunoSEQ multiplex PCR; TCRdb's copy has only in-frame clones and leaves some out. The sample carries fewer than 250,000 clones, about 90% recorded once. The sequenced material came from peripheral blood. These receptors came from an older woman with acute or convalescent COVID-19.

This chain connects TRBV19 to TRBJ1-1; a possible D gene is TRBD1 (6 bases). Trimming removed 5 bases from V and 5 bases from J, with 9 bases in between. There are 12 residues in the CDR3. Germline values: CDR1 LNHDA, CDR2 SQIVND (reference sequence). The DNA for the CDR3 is TGTGCCAGTAGTCAGGGGTCAACTGAAGCTTTCTTT. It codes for CASSQGSTEAFF.

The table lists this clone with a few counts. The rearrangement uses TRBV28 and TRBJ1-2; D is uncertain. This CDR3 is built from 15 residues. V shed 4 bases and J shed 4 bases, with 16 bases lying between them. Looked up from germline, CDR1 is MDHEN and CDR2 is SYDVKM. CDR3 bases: TGTGCCAGCAGTTCGGTAGCTCAGTCCCTCTATGGCTACACCTTC. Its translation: CASSSVAQSLYGYTF.

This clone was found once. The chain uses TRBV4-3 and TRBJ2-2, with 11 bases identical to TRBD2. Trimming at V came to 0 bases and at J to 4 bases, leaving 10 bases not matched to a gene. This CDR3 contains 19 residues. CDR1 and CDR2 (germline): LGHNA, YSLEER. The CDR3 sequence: CASSQDQTSGARVTGELFF. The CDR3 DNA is TGCGCCAGCAGCCAAGACCAGACTAGCGGGGCCCGCGTCACCGGGGAGCTGTTTTTT.

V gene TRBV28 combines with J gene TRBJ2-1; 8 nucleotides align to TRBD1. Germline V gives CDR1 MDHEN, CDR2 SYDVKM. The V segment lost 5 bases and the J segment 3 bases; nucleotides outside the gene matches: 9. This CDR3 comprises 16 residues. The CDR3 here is CASSLGPGQVYNEQFF. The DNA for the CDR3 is TGTGCCAGCAGTCTTGGACCGGGACAGGTCTACAATGAGCAGTTCTTC.

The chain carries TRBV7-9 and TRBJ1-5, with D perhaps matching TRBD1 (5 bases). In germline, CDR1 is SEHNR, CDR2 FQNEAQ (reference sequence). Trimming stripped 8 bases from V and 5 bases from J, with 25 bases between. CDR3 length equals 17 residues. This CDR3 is CASAPSRGKSLDQPQHF. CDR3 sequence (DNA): TGTGCCAGCGCCCCCTCAAGGGGAAAGTCTTTGGATCAGCCCCAGCATTTT.

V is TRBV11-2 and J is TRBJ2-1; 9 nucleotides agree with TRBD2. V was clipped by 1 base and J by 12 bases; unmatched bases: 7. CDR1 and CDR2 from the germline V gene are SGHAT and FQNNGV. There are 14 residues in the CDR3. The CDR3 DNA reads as TGTGCCAGCAGCTTAGGACTAGCGGAGGTGCGGCAGTTCTTC. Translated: CASSLGLAEVRQFF.

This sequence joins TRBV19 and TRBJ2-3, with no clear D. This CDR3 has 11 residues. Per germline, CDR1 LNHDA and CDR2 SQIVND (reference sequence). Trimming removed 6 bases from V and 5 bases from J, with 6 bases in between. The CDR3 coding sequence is TGTGCCAGTAGAACGGGAGATACGCAGTATTTT. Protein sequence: CASRTGDTQYF.

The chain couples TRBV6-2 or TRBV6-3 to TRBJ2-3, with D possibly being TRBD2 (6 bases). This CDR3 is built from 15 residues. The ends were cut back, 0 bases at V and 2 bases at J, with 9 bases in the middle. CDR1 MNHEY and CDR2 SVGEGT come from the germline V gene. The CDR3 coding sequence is TGTGCCAGCAGTTACTCAGGGACTGCCACAGATACGCAGTATTTT. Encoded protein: CASSYSGTATDTQYF.

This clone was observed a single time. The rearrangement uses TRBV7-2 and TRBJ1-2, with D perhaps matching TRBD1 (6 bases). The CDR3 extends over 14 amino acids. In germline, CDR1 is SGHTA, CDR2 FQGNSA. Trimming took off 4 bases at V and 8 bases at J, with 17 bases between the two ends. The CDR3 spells CASSYRQASWGYTF. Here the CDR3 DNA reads TGTGCCAGCAGCTACAGACAGGCCTCCTGGGGCTACACCTTC.